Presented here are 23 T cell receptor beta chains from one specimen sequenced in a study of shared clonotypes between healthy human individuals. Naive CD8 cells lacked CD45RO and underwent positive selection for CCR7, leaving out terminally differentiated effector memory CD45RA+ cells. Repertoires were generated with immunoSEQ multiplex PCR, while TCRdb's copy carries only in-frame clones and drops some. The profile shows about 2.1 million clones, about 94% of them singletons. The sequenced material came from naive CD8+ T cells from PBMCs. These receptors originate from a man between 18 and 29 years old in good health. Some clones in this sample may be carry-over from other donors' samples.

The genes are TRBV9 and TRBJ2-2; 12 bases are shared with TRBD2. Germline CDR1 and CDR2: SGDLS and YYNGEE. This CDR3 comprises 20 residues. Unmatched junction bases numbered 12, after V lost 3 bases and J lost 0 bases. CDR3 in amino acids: CASSDQISLAGGPNTGELFF. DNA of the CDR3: TGTGCCAGCAGCGACCAAATCTCGCTAGCGGGAGGGCCGAACACCGGGGAGCTGTTTTTT.

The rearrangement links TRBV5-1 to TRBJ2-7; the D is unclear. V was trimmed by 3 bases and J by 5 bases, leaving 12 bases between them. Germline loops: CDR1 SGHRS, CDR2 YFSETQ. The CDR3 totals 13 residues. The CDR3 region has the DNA TGCGCCAGCAGCTACGAGGTTTGGCACGAGCAGTACTTC. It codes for CASSYEVWHEQYF.

CDR3 region: CASSRRDRSSYNEQFF. CDR3 DNA sequence: TGTGCCAGCAGCCGACGGGACCGGAGCTCCTACAATGAGCAGTTCTTC. This chain connects TRBV7-3 to TRBJ2-1; D may match TRBD1 or TRBD2 (5 bases each). V was trimmed by 5 bases and J by 0 bases, leaving 14 bases between them. Germline values: CDR1 SGHTA, CDR2 FQGTGA. The CDR3 covers 16 residues.

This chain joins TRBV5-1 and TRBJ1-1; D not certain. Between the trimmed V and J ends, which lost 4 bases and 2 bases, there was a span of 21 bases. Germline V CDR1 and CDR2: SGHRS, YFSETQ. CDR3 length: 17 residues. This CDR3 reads CASSPPIVGRINTEAFF. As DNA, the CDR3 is TGCGCCAGCAGCCCCCCCATTGTGGGCAGAATAAACACTGAAGCTTTCTTT.

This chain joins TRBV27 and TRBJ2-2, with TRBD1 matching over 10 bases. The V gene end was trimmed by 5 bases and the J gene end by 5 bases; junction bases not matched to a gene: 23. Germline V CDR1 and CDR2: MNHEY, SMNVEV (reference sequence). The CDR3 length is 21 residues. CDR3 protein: CASSRLQYPVDRGRGTGELFF. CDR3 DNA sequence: TGTGCCAGCAGTCGATTACAATACCCCGTAGACAGGGGGCGTGGGACCGGGGAGCTGTTTTTT.

The CDR3 region is CAISESISGELFF. The CDR3 DNA sequence: TGTGCCATCAGTGAGTCGATTTCTGGGGAGCTGTTTTTT. This chain uses TRBV10-3 with TRBJ2-2; D not resolved. V lost 0 bases and J lost 8, with 7 bases in between. The length of the CDR3 is 13 residues. In germline, CDR1 is ENHRY, CDR2 SYGVKD.

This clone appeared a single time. The CDR3: CASGPGTGYNEQFF. CDR3 nucleotide sequence: TGTGCCAGCGGACCCGGGACAGGGTACAATGAGCAGTTCTTC. The chain combines TRBV27 with TRBJ2-1; 9 bases are shared with TRBD1. This CDR3 region has 14 residues. V was pared by 8 bases and J by 4 bases, with 6 bases of the junction left unmatched. Looked up from germline, CDR1 is MNHEY and CDR2 is SMNVEV (reference sequence).

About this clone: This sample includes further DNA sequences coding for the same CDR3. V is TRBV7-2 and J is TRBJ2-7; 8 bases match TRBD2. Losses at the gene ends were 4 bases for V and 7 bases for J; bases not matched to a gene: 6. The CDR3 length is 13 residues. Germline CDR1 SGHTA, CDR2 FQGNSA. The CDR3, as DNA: TGTGCCAGCAGCTCCCGACTAGCGTGGGAGCAGTACTTC. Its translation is CASSSRLAWEQYF.

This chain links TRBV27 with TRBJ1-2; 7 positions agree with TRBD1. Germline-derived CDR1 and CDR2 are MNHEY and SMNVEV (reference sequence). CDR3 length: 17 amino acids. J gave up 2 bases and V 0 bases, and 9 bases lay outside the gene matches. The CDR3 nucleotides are TGTGCCAGCAGTTTATCGCCGGAGGGGGCAATAAACTATGGCTACACCTTC. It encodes CASSLSPEGAINYGYTF.

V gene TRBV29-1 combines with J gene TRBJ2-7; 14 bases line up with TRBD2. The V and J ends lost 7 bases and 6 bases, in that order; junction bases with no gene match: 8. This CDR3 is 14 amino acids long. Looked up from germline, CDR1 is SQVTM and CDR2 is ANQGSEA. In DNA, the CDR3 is TGCAGCGGCACGACTAGCGGGAGGGCCGGCGAGCAGTACTTC. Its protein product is CSGTTSGRAGEQYF.

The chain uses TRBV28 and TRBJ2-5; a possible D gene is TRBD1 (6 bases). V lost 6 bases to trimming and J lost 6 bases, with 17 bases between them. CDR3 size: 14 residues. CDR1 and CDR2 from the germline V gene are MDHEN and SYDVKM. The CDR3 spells CASSQQLRGKTQYF. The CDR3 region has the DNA TGTGCCAGCAGCCAGCAGCTTAGGGGGAAGACCCAGTACTTC.

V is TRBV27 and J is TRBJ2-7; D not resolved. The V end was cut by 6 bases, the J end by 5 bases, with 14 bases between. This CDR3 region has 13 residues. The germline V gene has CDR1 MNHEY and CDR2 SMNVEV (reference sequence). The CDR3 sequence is CASRGRTVNEQYF. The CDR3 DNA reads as TGTGCCAGCAGGGGCAGGACGGTGAACGAGCAGTACTTC.

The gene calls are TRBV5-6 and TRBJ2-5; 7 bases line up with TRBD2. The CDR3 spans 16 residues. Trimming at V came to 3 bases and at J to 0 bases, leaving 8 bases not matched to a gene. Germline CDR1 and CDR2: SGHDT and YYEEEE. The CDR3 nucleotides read TGTGCCAGCAGCTCCGTGGGGAGGGCAAACCAAGAGACCCAGTACTTC. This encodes CASSSVGRANQETQYF.

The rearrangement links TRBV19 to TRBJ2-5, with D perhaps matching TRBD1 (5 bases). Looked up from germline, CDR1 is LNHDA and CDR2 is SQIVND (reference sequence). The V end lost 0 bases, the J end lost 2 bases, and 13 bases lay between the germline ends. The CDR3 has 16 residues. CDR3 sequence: CASSIEGKAGQETQYF. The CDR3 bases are TGTGCCAGTAGTATAGAAGGGAAGGCAGGGCAAGAGACCCAGTACTTC.

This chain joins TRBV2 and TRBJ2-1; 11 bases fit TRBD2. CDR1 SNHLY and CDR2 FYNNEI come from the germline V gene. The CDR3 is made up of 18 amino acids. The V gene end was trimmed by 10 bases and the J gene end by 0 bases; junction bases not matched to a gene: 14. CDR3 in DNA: TGTGCCACCTTCGTTGGGCTAGCGGGAGGCAGCTCCTACAATGAGCAGTTCTTC. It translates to CATFVGLAGGSSYNEQFF.

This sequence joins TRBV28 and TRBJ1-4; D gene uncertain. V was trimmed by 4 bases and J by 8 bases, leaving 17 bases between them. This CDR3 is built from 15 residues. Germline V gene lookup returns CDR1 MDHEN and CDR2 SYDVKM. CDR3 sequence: CASSSFAGEEEKLFF. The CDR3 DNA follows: TGTGCCAGCAGTTCCTTCGCAGGCGAGGAGGAAAAACTGTTTTTT.

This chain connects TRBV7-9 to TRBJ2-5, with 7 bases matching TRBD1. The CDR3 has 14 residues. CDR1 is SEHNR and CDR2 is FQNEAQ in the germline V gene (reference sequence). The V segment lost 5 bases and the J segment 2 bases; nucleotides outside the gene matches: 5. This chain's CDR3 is CASSKRDRQETQYF. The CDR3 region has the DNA TGTGCCAGCAGCAAAAGGGACAGACAAGAGACCCAGTACTTC.

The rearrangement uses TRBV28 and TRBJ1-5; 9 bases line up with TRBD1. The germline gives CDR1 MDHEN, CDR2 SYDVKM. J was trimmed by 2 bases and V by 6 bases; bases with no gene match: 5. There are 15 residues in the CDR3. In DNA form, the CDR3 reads TGTGCCAGCAGGGGGGACAGGGCAGGCAATCAGCCCCAGCATTTT. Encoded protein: CASRGDRAGNQPQHF.

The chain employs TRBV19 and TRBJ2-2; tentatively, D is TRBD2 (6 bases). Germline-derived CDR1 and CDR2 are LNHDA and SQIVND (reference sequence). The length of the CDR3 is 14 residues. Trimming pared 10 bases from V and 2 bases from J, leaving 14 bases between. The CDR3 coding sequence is TGTGCCACCCCAGGAGGGGTTAACACCGGGGAGCTGTTTTTT. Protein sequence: CATPGGVNTGELFF. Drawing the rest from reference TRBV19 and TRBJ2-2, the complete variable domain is DGGITQSPKYLFRKEGQNVTLSCEQNLNHDAMYWYRQDPGQGLRLIYYSQIVNDFQKGDIAEGYSVSREKKESFPLTVTSAQKNPTAFYLCATPGGVNTGELFFGEGSRLTVL.

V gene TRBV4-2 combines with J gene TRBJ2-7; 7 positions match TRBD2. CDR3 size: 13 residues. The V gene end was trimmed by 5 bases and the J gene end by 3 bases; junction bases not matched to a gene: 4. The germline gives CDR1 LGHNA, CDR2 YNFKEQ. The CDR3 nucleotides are TGTGCCAGCAGCGGGGGGAGGGGCTACGAGCAGTACTTC. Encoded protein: CASSGGRGYEQYF.

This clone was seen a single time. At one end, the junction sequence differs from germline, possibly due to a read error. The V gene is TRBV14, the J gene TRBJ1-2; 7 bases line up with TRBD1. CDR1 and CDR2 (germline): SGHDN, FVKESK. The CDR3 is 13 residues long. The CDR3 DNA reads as TGTGCCTGCAGATCGACAGGGACTTATGGCTACACCTTC. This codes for CACRSTGTYGYTF. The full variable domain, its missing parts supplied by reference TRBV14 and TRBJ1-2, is EAGVTQFPSHSVIEKGQTVTLRCDPISGHDNLYWYRRVMGKEIKFLLHFVKESKQDESGMPNNRFLAERTGGTYSTLKVQPAELEDSGVYFCACRSTGTYGYTFGSGTRLTVV.

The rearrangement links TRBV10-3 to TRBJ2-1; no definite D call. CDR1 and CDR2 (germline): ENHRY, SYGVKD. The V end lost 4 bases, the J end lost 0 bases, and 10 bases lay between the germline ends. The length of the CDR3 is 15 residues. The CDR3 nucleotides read TGTGCCATCAGTGCTGCCCGGAGCTCCTACAATGAGCAGTTCTTC. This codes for CAISAARSSYNEQFF.

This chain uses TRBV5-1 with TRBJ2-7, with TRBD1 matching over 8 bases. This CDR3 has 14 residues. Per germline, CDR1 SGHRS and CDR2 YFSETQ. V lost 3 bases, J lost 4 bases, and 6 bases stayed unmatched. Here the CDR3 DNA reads TGCGCCAGCAGCTATATCACAGGGGGGTACGAGCAGTACTTC. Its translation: CASSYITGGYEQYF.